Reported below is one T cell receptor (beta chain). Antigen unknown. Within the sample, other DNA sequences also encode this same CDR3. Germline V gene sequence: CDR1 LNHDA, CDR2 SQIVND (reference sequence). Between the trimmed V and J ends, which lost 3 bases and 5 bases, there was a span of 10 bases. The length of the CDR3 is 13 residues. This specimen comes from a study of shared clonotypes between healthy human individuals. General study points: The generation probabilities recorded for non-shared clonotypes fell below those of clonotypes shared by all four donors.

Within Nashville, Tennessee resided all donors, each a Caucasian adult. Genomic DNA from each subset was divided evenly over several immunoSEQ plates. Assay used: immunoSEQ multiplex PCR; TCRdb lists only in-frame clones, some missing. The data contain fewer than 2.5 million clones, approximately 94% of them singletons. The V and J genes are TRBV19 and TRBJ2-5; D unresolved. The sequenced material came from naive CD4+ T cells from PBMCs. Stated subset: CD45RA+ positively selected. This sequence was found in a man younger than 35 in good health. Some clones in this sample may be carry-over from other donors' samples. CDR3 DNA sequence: TGTGCCAGTAGTATCCTGGGCCAGGAGACCCAGTACTTC. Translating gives CASSILGQETQYF.